Each of the 21 T cell receptor beta chains below was sequenced from the same sample in a study of graft-versus-host responses after intestinal transplantation. Libraries were prepared by immunoSEQ multiplex PCR; TCRdb keeps only in-frame clonotypes and omits some of them. Seen here are tens of thousands of clones, over 85% observed once, and the top ten hold about 0.8%. The sequencing used PBMCs, collected 16 days after intestinal transplant. The receptors here all came from a human patient who received an intestinal transplant, so some T cells may come from the graft donor.

The gene calls are TRBV5-1 and TRBJ2-1; a weak D match, TRBD1 (6 bases). V was cut by 0 bases and J by 0 bases, with 16 bases left in between. In germline, CDR1 is SGHRS, CDR2 YFSETQ. This CDR3 comprises 18 residues. CDR3 protein: CASSLAPSGGSSYNEQFF. DNA for the CDR3: TGCGCCAGCAGCTTGGCCCCTTCTGGGGGCAGCTCCTACAATGAGCAGTTCTTC.

V is TRBV4-2 and J is TRBJ2-3, with 8 bases matching TRBD2. Germline assignment: CDR1 LGHNA and CDR2 YNFKEQ. The CDR3 consists of 15 residues. The trim removed 1 base at V and 0 bases at J, leaving 0 bases unmatched. The CDR3 region is CASSQASGSTDTQYF. DNA for the CDR3: TGTGCCAGCAGCCAAGCTAGCGGGAGCACAGATACGCAGTATTTT.

This clone was recorded only once. The CDR3, as DNA: TGTGCCAGCAGCTGGGGGAGTGGGGACTCCTACAATGAGCAGTTCTTC. Translating gives CASSWGSGDSYNEQFF. V and J are TRBV7-2 and TRBJ2-1; the D gene could be TRBD1 or TRBD2 (5 bases each). V gave up 4 bases and J gave up 0 bases, with 13 bases separating them. CDR3 length: 16 residues. Germline loops: CDR1 SGHTA, CDR2 FQGNSA.

CDR3 amino acids: CASSDSIQLASTGELFF. The CDR3 DNA reads as TGTGCCAGCAGTGACTCGATACAGCTAGCGAGCACCGGGGAGCTGTTTTTT. J is TRBJ2-2 and V is TRBV6-4, with a weak D call TRBD2 (6 bases). The CDR3 totals 17 residues. With 0 bases removed from V and 4 bases from J, the gap between germline ends came to 15 bases. Germline V gene lookup returns CDR1 MRHNA and CDR2 SNTAGT.

The chain links TRBV2 to TRBJ2-1; 12 bases fit TRBD2. The CDR3 runs to 15 residues. The trim removed 6 bases at V and 7 bases at J, leaving 7 bases unmatched. CDR1 and CDR2 (germline): SNHLY, FYNNEI. CDR3 sequence: CASRERTSGVNEQFF. The CDR3 DNA follows: TGTGCCAGCAGGGAAAGGACTAGCGGGGTAAATGAGCAGTTCTTC.

Turning to this clone: The sample holds other DNA sequences that translate to the same CDR3. The chain uses TRBV11-2 and TRBJ1-6; D gene uncertain. The CDR3 has 13 residues. CDR1 and CDR2 (germline): SGHAT, FQNNGV. V was cut by 1 base and J by 10 bases, with 8 bases left in between. CDR3 amino acids: CASSLGSVSPLHF. The DNA for the CDR3 is TGTGCCAGCAGCTTAGGGTCGGTCTCACCCCTCCACTTT.

This clone was seen only once. The chain links TRBV5-5 to TRBJ1-2, with D unclear. The V end was cut by 0 bases, the J end by 2 bases, with 5 bases between. The length of the CDR3 is 13 residues. The V gene's germline CDR1 is SGHKS and CDR2 YYEKEE (reference sequence). The chain's CDR3 is CASSLETNYGYTF. Written as DNA, the CDR3 is TGTGCCAGCAGCTTGGAAACGAACTATGGCTACACCTTC.

The gene calls are TRBV28 and TRBJ1-3, with D possibly being TRBD1 (5 bases). The V end lost 1 base, the J end lost 2 bases, and 12 bases lay between the germline ends. This CDR3 region has 16 residues. Per germline, CDR1 MDHEN and CDR2 SYDVKM. CDR3 in amino acids: CASSLFWGRPGNTIYF. CDR3 in DNA: TGTGCCAGCAGTTTATTTTGGGGCCGTCCTGGAAACACCATATATTTT.

The V gene is TRBV6-5, the J gene TRBJ1-2, with 7 positions matching TRBD1. V lost 3 bases, J lost 8 bases, and 6 bases stayed unmatched. CDR3 length: 13 residues. The germline V gene encodes CDR1 MNHEY and CDR2 SVGAGI. CDR3 residues: CASSYGRGQGYTF. The CDR3 DNA is TGTGCCAGCAGTTATGGCAGGGGACAGGGCTACACCTTC.

The chain recombines TRBV28 with TRBJ2-7; 13 bases line up with TRBD2. The CDR3 has 16 residues. Per the germline V gene, CDR1 is MDHEN and CDR2 is SYDVKM. V gave up 6 bases and J gave up 2 bases; unmatched junction bases: 7. The CDR3 here is CASRGGLAGVAYEQYF. The CDR3 bases are TGTGCCAGCAGGGGAGGACTAGCGGGAGTCGCCTACGAGCAGTACTTC.

The V and J genes are TRBV18 and TRBJ1-1, with 8 bases matching TRBD1. With 1 base clipped from V and 4 bases from J, the junction kept 5 bases outside the gene matches. Germline V gives CDR1 KGHSH, CDR2 LQKENI. This CDR3 region has 15 residues. The CDR3: CASSPRTGRGTEAFF. Here the CDR3 DNA reads TGTGCCAGCTCACCACGGACAGGGAGGGGCACTGAAGCTTTCTTT.

The genes are TRBV27 and TRBJ2-7; no clear D. The ends were cut back, 5 bases at V and 0 bases at J, with 2 bases in the middle. There are 11 residues in the CDR3. Germline CDR1 reads MNHEY; CDR2 reads SMNVEV (reference sequence). The CDR3: CASSSSYEQYF. The CDR3 DNA reads as TGTGCCAGCAGTAGCTCCTACGAGCAGTACTTC.

J is TRBJ1-1 and V is TRBV18; D is ambiguous. CDR3 length: 16 residues. Deletions cut 2 bases from V and 1 base from J, with 14 bases between. CDR1 KGHSH and CDR2 LQKENI come from the germline V gene. The CDR3 DNA sequence: TGTGCCAGCTCACCAACGGCCCGAAAAACGAACACTGAAGCTTTCTTT. Protein sequence: CASSPTARKTNTEAFF.

This clone was seen a handful of times. The V call is TRBV9, the J call TRBJ2-3, with 15 bases lining up with TRBD2. The V and J ends lost 3 bases and 4 bases, in that order; junction bases with no gene match: 12. Germline V lookup: CDR1 SGDLS, CDR2 YYNGEE. CDR3 size: 19 residues. Here the CDR3 reads CASSGRTSGRAIFADTQYF. In nucleotides, the CDR3 is TGTGCCAGCAGCGGCCGGACTAGCGGGAGGGCCATTTTTGCAGATACGCAGTATTTT.

The chain carries TRBV28 and TRBJ2-1; D could derive from TRBD1 or TRBD2 (6 bases each). This CDR3 spans 16 amino acids. The V end lost 6 bases, the J end lost 3 bases, and 18 bases lay between the germline ends. Germline V CDR1 and CDR2: MDHEN, SYDVKM. CDR3 amino acids: CASSPPGGPFYNEQFF. CDR3 DNA sequence: TGTGCCAGCAGCCCACCCGGGGGCCCGTTCTACAATGAGCAGTTCTTC.

V is TRBV28 and J is TRBJ2-5, with D perhaps TRBD1 (7 bases). There are 15 residues in the CDR3. Trimming stripped 10 bases from V and 4 bases from J, with 22 bases between. CDR1 MDHEN and CDR2 SYDVKM come from the germline V gene. This CDR3 reads CAITGDTGVRETQYF. The CDR3 nucleotides are TGTGCCATCACAGGGGACACGGGGGTAAGAGAGACCCAGTACTTC.

The rearrangement joins TRBV5-1 to TRBJ2-7, with no clear D. V gave up 0 bases and J gave up 4 bases, with 8 bases separating them. Germline values: CDR1 SGHRS, CDR2 YFSETQ. This CDR3 contains 13 residues. The CDR3 DNA reads TGCGCCAGCAGCTTGGGTGGAGATTACGAGCAGTACTTC. Protein product: CASSLGGDYEQYF.

The J gene is TRBJ2-7, the V gene TRBV18; D possibly corresponds to TRBD2 (6 bases). Between the trimmed V and J ends, which lost 8 bases and 2 bases, there was a span of 13 bases. Germline V gives CDR1 KGHSH, CDR2 LQKENI. This CDR3 contains 13 residues. CDR3: CASRVGTPYEQYF. For the CDR3, the DNA is TGTGCCAGCCGGGTGGGGACTCCCTACGAGCAGTACTTC.

The rearrangement joins TRBV13 to TRBJ1-1; D remains ambiguous. Germline CDR1 and CDR2: PRHDT and FYEKMQ (reference sequence). The CDR3 is 11 residues long. V lost 6 bases, J lost 6 bases, and 8 bases lay in between. CDR3 sequence: CASSTYPEAFF. CDR3 DNA sequence: TGTGCCAGCAGTACATACCCTGAAGCTTTCTTT.

This rearrangement joins TRBV5-4 to TRBJ1-1; 7 nucleotides agree with TRBD1. This CDR3 comprises 14 residues. Germline CDR1 is SGHNT and CDR2 is YYREEE (reference sequence). The trim removed 4 bases at V and 4 bases at J, leaving 7 bases unmatched. The chain's CDR3 is CASSPTGLSTEAFF. CDR3 DNA: TGTGCCAGCAGCCCGACAGGGTTGAGCACTGAAGCTTTCTTT. The variable domain in full, completed from reference TRBV5-4 and TRBJ1-1, reads ETGVTQSPTHLIKTRGQQVTLRCSSQSGHNTVSWYQQALGQGPQFIFQYYREEENGRGNFPPRFSGLQFPNYSSELNVNALELDDSALYLCASSPTGLSTEAFFGQGTRLTVV.

The genes are TRBV28 and TRBJ1-5; D might be TRBD1 (6 bases). Trimming stripped 5 bases from V and 4 bases from J, with 15 bases between. Germline V gene sequence: CDR1 MDHEN, CDR2 SYDVKM. The CDR3 has 15 residues. The DNA of the CDR3 is TGTGCCAGCAGTCCCCCCATCGGACAGAATCAGCCCCAGCATTTT. Amino acid sequence: CASSPPIGQNQPQHF.